The 18 T cell receptor beta chains presented below share a single source sample, sequenced in a study of beta chain features in type 1 diabetes. No antigen has been identified for these receptors. General observations from the study: Within each of all four CD4+ subsets, Type 1 diabetes patients had TCRB CDR3s that were moderately but significantly shorter.

The sequenced template was cDNA made from the entire isolated RNA. Sequencing used immunoSEQ multiplex PCR; TCRdb keeps in-frame clones, though not all of them. The sample consists of hundreds of thousands of clones, over 12% of them appearing once. The sample was naive CD4+ T cells from blood. Receptor source: a man aged 18-30 years with type 1 diabetes.

This clone was seen more than once but under ten times. The chain recombines TRBV4-1 with TRBJ2-3, with D maybe TRBD2 (6 bases). CDR1 and CDR2 from the germline V gene are MGHRA and YSYEKL. V gave up 4 bases and J gave up 1 base, with 12 bases separating them. This CDR3 contains 15 residues. The CDR3 nucleotides are TGCGCCAGCAGCCCGGTAGCGGAAGGCACAGATACGCAGTATTTT. It specifies CASSPVAEGTDTQYF.

The chain carries TRBV29-1 and TRBJ2-5; weak D call: TRBD1 (5 bases). The DNA end favors TRBJ2-7, so the J call may be wrong. The CDR3 spans 11 residues. Germline V gene sequence: CDR1 SQVTM, CDR2 ANQGSEA. The CDR3 DNA sequence: TGCAGCGTTACCAGGGCCTACGAGCAGTACTTC. Its translation is CSVTRAYEQYF.

The genes are TRBV9 and TRBJ1-3; the D is unclear. CDR3 size: 12 residues. Germline V gene sequence: CDR1 SGDLS, CDR2 YYNGEE. Trimming pared 4 bases from V and 15 bases from J, leaving 17 bases between. CDR3 in DNA: TGTGCCAGCAGCCTCCAGGAGGTTCCCAGATATTTT. Translation gives CASSLQEVPRYF.

This clone has a handful of counts. The genes are TRBV29-1 and TRBJ2-7, with 9 positions matching TRBD2. The ends lost 4 bases at V and 5 bases at J; junction bases unmatched: 12. Germline-derived CDR1 and CDR2 are SQVTM and ANQGSEA. The CDR3 totals 15 residues. This CDR3 reads CSVAHSAGGPDEQYF. In DNA form, the CDR3 reads TGCAGCGTTGCCCATTCGGCGGGAGGGCCAGACGAGCAGTACTTC.

This clone has just a few counts. The chain links TRBV5-1 to TRBJ2-7; 7 bases are shared with TRBD1. Unmatched junction bases numbered 11, after V lost 3 bases and J lost 2 bases. Germline lookup yields CDR1 SGHRS and CDR2 YFSETQ. The CDR3 loop spans 16 amino acids. CDR3: CASSWDPGQLTYEQYF. Here the CDR3 DNA reads TGCGCCAGCAGCTGGGACCCGGGACAGCTGACCTACGAGCAGTACTTC.

The V gene is TRBV7-8, the J gene TRBJ1-2; no clear D gene. Germline values: CDR1 SGHVS, CDR2 FQNEAQ. CDR3 length equals 13 residues. V gave up 0 bases and J gave up 4 bases, with 6 bases separating them. CDR3 in amino acids: CASSLARGYGYTF. DNA of the CDR3: TGTGCCAGCAGCTTAGCCCGAGGCTATGGCTACACCTTC.

The chain carries TRBV29-1 and TRBJ2-7; D remains ambiguous. Trimming shortened V by 7 bases and J by 2 bases, and 9 bases separated the two germline ends. The germline gives CDR1 SQVTM, CDR2 ANQGSEA. The CDR3 consists of 11 residues. The CDR3 region is CSALAAYEQYF. CDR3 bases: TGCAGCGCCCTGGCTGCCTACGAGCAGTACTTC.

V and J are TRBV28 and TRBJ1-1, with D unclear. CDR3 size: 10 residues. The germline V gene encodes CDR1 MDHEN and CDR2 SYDVKM. V shed 4 bases and J shed 10 bases, with 7 bases lying between them. The CDR3 nucleotides are TGTGCCAGCAGTTCCCCCCCAGCTTTCTTT. Protein: CASSSPPAFF.

In its sample, this clone was seen a few times. The genes are TRBV10-3 and TRBJ2-1; TRBD2 matches at 8 bases. The ends lost 3 bases at V and 0 bases at J; junction bases unmatched: 4. CDR3 length: 16 residues. Germline CDR1 and CDR2: ENHRY and SYGVKD. CDR3: CAISEFSGSSYNEQFF. CDR3 nucleotides: TGTGCCATCAGTGAATTCAGCGGGAGCTCCTACAATGAGCAGTTCTTC.

This clone has more than one count but fewer than ten. The J gene is TRBJ2-3, the V gene TRBV7-2, with 9 nucleotides matching TRBD2. In germline, CDR1 is SGHTA, CDR2 FQGNSA. Unmatched junction bases numbered 12, after V lost 6 bases and J lost 5 bases. The CDR3 contains 16 residues. The CDR3 spells CASSFRPSGAIDTQYF. CDR3 in DNA: TGTGCCAGCAGTTTTAGGCCTAGCGGGGCAATAGATACGCAGTATTTT.

The V gene is TRBV30, the J gene TRBJ2-2; D is unresolved. Germline V gene sequence: CDR1 GTSNPN, CDR2 SVGIG (reference sequence). This CDR3 region has 13 residues. The germline V and J ends were trimmed by 2 bases and 6 bases, with 10 bases remaining between them. The CDR3, as DNA: TGTGCCTGGAGTCCGCAGGTCGCCGGGGAGCTGTTTTTT. Protein sequence: CAWSPQVAGELFF. The full variable domain, its missing parts supplied by reference TRBV30 and TRBJ2-2, is SQTIHQWPATLVQPVGSPLSLECTVEGTSNPNLYWYRQAAGRGLQLLFYSVGIGQISSEVPQNLSASRPQDRQFILSSKKLLLSDSGFYLCAWSPQVAGELFFGEGSRLTVL.

This chain joins TRBV4-3 and TRBJ1-2; no reliable D call. V was clipped by 3 bases and J by 6 bases, with 11 bases between them. CDR3 length: 13 amino acids. Germline V gene sequence: CDR1 LGHNA, CDR2 YSLEER. The CDR3 DNA is TGCGCCAGCAGCCAGCCAGGAGATAATGGCTACACCTTC. It translates to CASSQPGDNGYTF.

This chain uses TRBV5-4 with TRBJ2-1, with D possibly being TRBD1 (6 bases). V lost 7 bases, J lost 9 bases, and 20 bases lay in between. This CDR3 is built from 14 residues. Germline V gives CDR1 SGHNT, CDR2 YYREEE (reference sequence). The CDR3 nucleotides read TGTGCCAGCCAGCCCCGGGATGGGGGCGGTGAGCAGTTCTTC. It encodes CASQPRDGGGEQFF. The full variable domain, its missing parts supplied by reference TRBV5-4 and TRBJ2-1, is ETGVTQSPTHLIKTRGQQVTLRCSSQSGHNTVSWYQQALGQGPQFIFQYYREEENGRGNFPPRFSGLQFPNYSSELNVNALELDDSALYLCASQPRDGGGEQFFGPGTRLTVL.

This clone turned up a few times. The J gene is TRBJ2-3, the V gene TRBV7-2; 13 nucleotides match TRBD2. Germline V CDR1 and CDR2: SGHTA, FQGNSA. The CDR3 runs 14 residues. The J segment lost 5 bases and the V segment lost 7 bases, leaving 3 bases of the junction unmatched. As DNA, the CDR3 is TGTGCCAGCATGACTAGCGGGGGGATAGATACGCAGTATTTT. It is translated as CASMTSGGIDTQYF. Full variable domain (missing parts from reference TRBV7-2 and TRBJ2-3): GAGVSQSPSNKVTEKGKDVELRCDPISGHTALYWYRQSLGQGLEFLIYFQGNSAPDKSGLPSDRFSAERTGGSVSTLTIQRTQQEDSAVYLCASMTSGGIDTQYFGPGTRLTVL.

This clone turned up a few times. This chain connects TRBV25-1 to TRBJ2-7, with TRBD2 matching over 9 bases. Germline values: CDR1 MGHDK, CDR2 SYGVNS. The CDR3 contains 14 residues. With V trimmed by 3 bases and J by 5 bases, 5 bases remained unmatched. CDR3 DNA: TGTGCCAGCAGTGATAGCGGGAGTTTGCACGAGCAGTACTTC. It is translated as CASSDSGSLHEQYF.

The rearrangement uses TRBV4-3 and TRBJ2-1; D not certain. The germline gives CDR1 LGHNA, CDR2 YSLEER. There are 15 residues in the CDR3. Trimming took off 3 bases at V and 0 bases at J, with 9 bases between the two ends. CDR3 DNA: TGCGCCAGCAGCCAGGAAAAAAGCTCCTACAATGAGCAGTTCTTC. Amino acid sequence: CASSQEKSSYNEQFF.

This clone was recorded a few times. The CDR3 nucleotides are TGTGCCTGGAGTTCTCGGGGGAATAATTCACCCCTCCACTTT. This translates into CAWSSRGNNSPLHF. This chain connects TRBV30 to TRBJ1-6; D is perhaps TRBD1 (5 bases). This CDR3 is 14 amino acids long. CDR1 is GTSNPN and CDR2 is SVGIG in the germline V gene (reference sequence). V was clipped by 2 bases and J by 5 bases, with 10 bases between them.

V and J are TRBV10-3 and TRBJ2-1, with D maybe TRBD1 (6 bases). Germline loops: CDR1 ENHRY, CDR2 SYGVKD. This CDR3 has 17 amino acids. Trimming took off 3 bases at V and 8 bases at J, with 23 bases between the two ends. CDR3 amino acids: CAISDRHRDKEPDEQFF. The CDR3 DNA sequence: TGTGCCATCAGTGATCGCCACCGGGACAAGGAACCGGATGAGCAGTTCTTC.